This T cell receptor beta chain was sequenced in a study of T-cell reconstitution after alpha-beta-depleted transplantation in children. This sample's TCRbeta library carried unique molecular identifier barcodes. TCRdb processed the PCR reads anew with MiXCR; each CDR3 protein has one entry. The data hold roughly 70,000 distinct CDR3 sequences, with roughly 4.5% observed a single time. Here the sequenced sample was PBMCs, mostly from graft donor cells, taken 180 days after TCRalphabeta/CD19-depleted stem cell transplant. The source of this sequence is a boy younger than two who had a stem cell transplant for acute myeloid leukemia, so the T cells may come from the graft donor.

CDR3 in amino acids: CASSQEGQGTDTQYF. The CDR3 coding sequence is TGCGCCAGCAGCCAAGAGGGGCAGGGCACAGATACGCAGTATTTT. The V gene is TRBV4-3, the J gene TRBJ2-3; D perhaps matches TRBD1 (5 bases). The CDR3 consists of 15 residues. CDR1 and CDR2 (germline): LGHNA, YSLEER. V lost 0 bases and J lost 1, with 8 bases in between.